Below, 28 T cell receptor beta chains from the same sample are listed, as sequenced in a study of cytomegalovirus exposure and HLA in healthy donors. Only in-frame clones appear in the TCRdb table, and some are missing; sequencing was by immunoSEQ multiplex PCR. The sample holds some 250,000 clones, around 89% seen once. The sample was PBMCs. The receptors come from a woman aged 18 to 35 in good health and CMV-seronegative.

The J gene is TRBJ2-3, the V gene TRBV6-5, with D perhaps TRBD2 (5 bases). Germline-derived CDR1 and CDR2 are MNHEY and SVGAGI. The length of the CDR3 is 13 residues. Trimming pared 7 bases from V and 5 bases from J, leaving 13 bases between. Written as DNA, the CDR3 is TGTGCCAGCAATCGAGGGTTTGGAGATACGCAGTATTTT. It is translated as CASNRGFGDTQYF.

The rearrangement joins TRBV12-5 to TRBJ2-1; 7 nucleotides agree with TRBD1. CDR1 is LGHNT and CDR2 is FRNRAP in the germline V gene. The CDR3 consists of 15 residues. J lost 4 bases, V lost 1 base, and 4 bases had no gene match. CDR3 sequence: CASGLGQGVYNEQFF. CDR3 sequence (DNA): TGTGCTAGTGGTTTGGGACAGGGAGTGTACAATGAGCAGTTCTTC. Full variable domain (missing parts from reference TRBV12-5 and TRBJ2-1): DARVTQTPRHKVTEMGQEVTMRCQPILGHNTVFWYRQTMMQGLELLAYFRNRAPLDDSGMPKDRFSAEMPDATLATLKIQPSEPRDSAVYFCASGLGQGVYNEQFFGPGTRLTVL.

The chain links TRBV5-1 to TRBJ1-5; 7 bases fit TRBD1. This CDR3 spans 14 amino acids. The germline gives CDR1 SGHRS, CDR2 YFSETQ. V was clipped by 4 bases and J by 4 bases; unmatched bases: 5. The CDR3 DNA reads TGCGCCAGCAGCCCGGGGACAGTTAATCAGCCCCAGCATTTT. It codes for CASSPGTVNQPQHF.

V gene TRBV5-4 combines with J gene TRBJ2-2; 16 nucleotides line up with TRBD2. Trimming cost V 4 bases and J 7 bases; bases outside gene matches: 7. The CDR3 is 17 amino acids. Germline V CDR1 and CDR2: SGHNT, YYREEE (reference sequence). The CDR3: CASSPGTSGGDNGELFF. Written as DNA, the CDR3 is TGTGCCAGCAGCCCGGGGACTAGCGGGGGGGATAACGGGGAGCTGTTTTTT.

The chain has TRBV5-1 and TRBJ1-1; 9 bases fit TRBD1. Germline trimming cut 4 bases from V and 5 bases from J; bases unmatched to any gene: 3. CDR3 length: 13 residues. The germline gives CDR1 SGHRS, CDR2 YFSETQ. This chain's CDR3 is CASSRQGETEAFF. The CDR3 coding sequence is TGCGCCAGCAGCAGACAGGGGGAAACTGAAGCTTTCTTT.

The V and J genes are TRBV2 and TRBJ2-7, with 9 bases that match TRBD1. Germline lookup yields CDR1 SNHLY and CDR2 FYNNEI. V lost 1 base, J lost 3 bases, and 4 bases stayed unmatched. The CDR3 runs 15 residues. The chain's CDR3 is CASSEDRGRFYEQYF. The CDR3 nucleotides read TGTGCCAGCAGTGAAGACAGGGGGCGCTTCTACGAGCAGTACTTC.

This rearrangement joins TRBV27 to TRBJ2-2, with D possibly TRBD2 on 6 matching bases. Germline CDR1 MNHEY, CDR2 SMNVEV (reference sequence). Trimming left V 4 bases short and J 3 bases short, with 6 bases between. CDR3 size: 13 residues. The chain's CDR3 is CASSWDYTGELFF. DNA for the CDR3: TGTGCCAGCAGTTGGGACTACACCGGGGAGCTGTTTTTT.

The V and J genes are TRBV4-3 and TRBJ2-1, with D possibly TRBD2 on 5 matching bases. The CDR3 sequence is 13 residues long. V was pared by 1 base and J by 8 bases, with 9 bases between. CDR1 and CDR2 from the germline V gene are LGHNA and YSLEER. CDR3 DNA: TGCGCCAGCAGCCAAGTCGGGGTGGATGAGCAGTTCTTC. As protein: CASSQVGVDEQFF.

The chain employs TRBV10-2 and TRBJ2-3; D perhaps matches TRBD2 (6 bases). The ends were cut back, 11 bases at V and 0 bases at J, with 18 bases in the middle. There are 15 residues in the CDR3. Germline V gene lookup returns CDR1 WSHSY and CDR2 SAAADI. The CDR3 sequence: CACGLFLKSTDTQYF. The CDR3 DNA follows: TGCGCCTGCGGACTATTTCTCAAAAGCACAGATACGCAGTATTTT.

V and J are TRBV28 and TRBJ1-3; D possibly corresponds to TRBD1 (5 bases). Trimming shortened V by 5 bases and J by 2 bases, and 16 bases separated the two germline ends. CDR3 length equals 16 residues. Germline loops: CDR1 MDHEN, CDR2 SYDVKM. DNA of the CDR3: TGTGCCAGCAGTCCGTACAACTCGGGGGCTGGAAACACCATATATTTT. Its translation: CASSPYNSGAGNTIYF. The entire variable domain, with the rest obtained from reference TRBV28 and TRBJ1-3, is as follows: DVKVTQSSRYLVKRTGEKVFLECVQDMDHENMFWYRQDPGLGLRLIYFSYDVKMKEKGDIPEGYSVSREKKERFSLILESASTNQTSMYLCASSPYNSGAGNTIYFGEGSWLTVV.

This clone was observed a single time. The chain couples TRBV29-1 to TRBJ1-1, with D maybe TRBD1 (5 bases). The germline V and J ends were trimmed by 5 bases and 1 base, with 11 bases remaining between them. This CDR3 comprises 13 residues. In germline, CDR1 is SQVTM, CDR2 ANQGSEA. This CDR3 is CSVNPQGNTEAFF. DNA of the CDR3: TGCAGCGTTAACCCTCAGGGGAACACTGAAGCTTTCTTT.

The chain is built from TRBV5-1 and TRBJ2-5; possibly TRBD1 for D (6 bases). Trimming pared 4 bases from V and 2 bases from J, leaving 12 bases between. The V gene's germline CDR1 is SGHRS and CDR2 YFSETQ. This CDR3 comprises 14 residues. In nucleotides, the CDR3 is TGCGCCAGCAGCATAAGACAGGTACAAGAGACCCAGTACTTC. Translated, it gives CASSIRQVQETQYF.

This chain joins TRBV19 and TRBJ1-1; D call uncertain. V lost 5 bases and J 5 bases, leaving 12 bases between the germline ends. CDR3 length: 13 amino acids. The V gene's germline CDR1 is LNHDA and CDR2 SQIVND (reference sequence). As DNA, the CDR3 is TGTGCCAGTAGTTCGTCGGGCGGGACTGAAGCTTTCTTT. Translated, it gives CASSSSGGTEAFF.

V usage is TRBV5-5 and J usage is TRBJ2-7; TRBD1 aligns across 8 bases. This CDR3 region has 16 residues. The ends lost 0 bases at V and 5 bases at J; junction bases unmatched: 10. In germline, CDR1 is SGHKS, CDR2 YYEKEE (reference sequence). Written as DNA, the CDR3 is TGTGCCAGCAGCTTGGCCGTTTCACAGGGGGGAGACGAGCAGTACTTC. Protein product: CASSLAVSQGGDEQYF.

The rearrangement joins TRBV28 to TRBJ1-2; D possibly corresponds to TRBD1 (5 bases). The CDR3 has 13 amino acids. Per the germline V gene, CDR1 is MDHEN and CDR2 is SYDVKM. V dropped 6 bases and J dropped 8 bases, with 16 bases sitting between them. The CDR3 DNA reads as TGTGCCAGCAGAAATACAGGCGTCATCGGCTACACCTTC. It encodes CASRNTGVIGYTF.

J is TRBJ2-5 and V is TRBV11-2; 8 positions agree with TRBD1. The length of the CDR3 is 15 residues. Germline CDR1 reads SGHAT; CDR2 reads FQNNGV. The V and J ends lost 1 base and 4 bases, in that order; junction bases with no gene match: 5. CDR3 amino acids: CASSLGTGWGETQYF. In DNA form, the CDR3 reads TGTGCCAGCAGCTTAGGGACAGGGTGGGGAGAGACCCAGTACTTC. The full variable domain, its missing parts supplied by reference TRBV11-2 and TRBJ2-5, is EAGVAQSPRYKIIEKRQSVAFWCNPISGHATLYWYQQILGQGPKLLIQFQNNGVVDDSQLPKDRFSAERLKGVDSTLKIQPAKLEDSAVYLCASSLGTGWGETQYFGPGTRLLVL.

The chain combines TRBV6-5 with TRBJ2-7; 9 bases fit TRBD1. CDR3 length: 15 residues. Germline CDR1 MNHEY, CDR2 SVGAGI. The ends lost 7 bases at V and 2 bases at J; junction bases unmatched: 9. CDR3 region: CASTNPGQGTYEQYV. CDR3 bases: TGTGCCAGCACCAATCCGGGACAGGGAACCTACGAGCAGTACGTC.

The rearrangement joins TRBV6-1 to TRBJ1-5; D remains ambiguous. Germline CDR1 MNHNS, CDR2 SASEGT. With 2 bases removed from V and 0 bases from J, the gap between germline ends came to 5 bases. The CDR3 is 14 amino acids. The CDR3 is CASSESNSNQPQHF. CDR3 nucleotide sequence: TGTGCCAGCAGTGAATCCAATAGCAATCAGCCCCAGCATTTT.

This clone occurred a few times. The CDR3 loop is CASSFIMDRASPLHF. CDR3 DNA: TGTGCCAGCAGTTTTATAATGGACAGGGCTTCACCCCTCCACTTT. This rearrangement joins TRBV27 to TRBJ1-6; 8 bases agree with TRBD1. V trimming: 3 bases; J trimming: 9 bases; junction bases outside the gene matches: 7. Germline values: CDR1 MNHEY, CDR2 SMNVEV (reference sequence). The CDR3 sequence is 15 residues long.

The chain combines TRBV4-1 with TRBJ1-2; 8 bases match TRBD1. This CDR3 region has 16 residues. Germline-derived CDR1 and CDR2 are MGHRA and YSYEKL. Trimming removed 3 bases from V and 5 bases from J; junction bases left unmatched: 11. CDR3 residues: CASSHSRQGIGYGYTF. The CDR3 nucleotides are TGCGCCAGCAGCCATTCACGACAGGGGATCGGGTATGGCTACACCTTC.

The rearrangement joins TRBV19 to TRBJ1-2; 8 bases are shared with TRBD1. The CDR3 is made up of 15 amino acids. Per germline, CDR1 LNHDA and CDR2 SQIVND (reference sequence). With 10 bases clipped from V and 1 base from J, the junction kept 11 bases outside the gene matches. CDR3 loop: CATWDRRTDNYGYTF. CDR3 DNA sequence: TGTGCCACCTGGGACAGGCGTACCGATAACTATGGCTACACCTTC.

This rearrangement joins TRBV9 to TRBJ2-4; D is ambiguous. CDR1 is SGDLS, CDR2 YYNGEE, per germline. The germline V and J ends were trimmed by 0 bases and 4 bases, with 5 bases remaining between them. The CDR3 is 13 residues long. CDR3 bases: TGTGCCAGCAGCGTAGGTCAGAAAAACATTCAGTACTTC. Protein sequence: CASSVGQKNIQYF.

A single count supports this clone. The chain employs TRBV15 and TRBJ2-7; 11 nucleotides line up with TRBD1. Per germline, CDR1 LNHNV and CDR2 YYDKDF (reference sequence). With 3 bases clipped from V and 2 bases from J, the junction kept 6 bases outside the gene matches. This CDR3 is 16 amino acids long. In DNA form, the CDR3 reads TGTGCCACCAGCAGCCCATCGGGACAGGGGGCCTACGAGCAGTACTTC. Protein sequence: CATSSPSGQGAYEQYF.

J is TRBJ1-3 and V is TRBV9; 8 bases are shared with TRBD1. The CDR3 has 17 residues. The ends lost 2 bases at V and 0 bases at J; junction bases unmatched: 7. Germline V gives CDR1 SGDLS, CDR2 YYNGEE. The DNA for the CDR3 is TGTGCCAGCAGCGTCGGGGCAGGGGGCAGCTCTGGAAACACCATATATTTT. Translation: CASSVGAGGSSGNTIYF. Using reference TRBV9 and TRBJ1-3 for the parts outside the CDR3, the full variable domain is DSGVTQTPKHLITATGQRVTLRCSPRSGDLSVYWYQQSLDQGLQFLIQYYNGEERAKGNILERFSAQQFPDLHSELNLSSLELGDSALYFCASSVGAGGSSGNTIYFGEGSWLTVV.

The chain uses TRBV4-1 and TRBJ2-5; a weak D match, TRBD1 (6 bases). The CDR3 length is 12 residues. Germline assignment: CDR1 MGHRA and CDR2 YSYEKL. Trimming left V 6 bases short and J 5 bases short, with 10 bases between. The CDR3 loop reads CASSRRGETQYF. The CDR3 bases are TGCGCCAGCAGTAGAAGGGGGGAGACCCAGTACTTC.

V and J are TRBV10-2 and TRBJ2-1, with 12 bases that match TRBD2. With V trimmed by 6 bases and J by 10 bases, 4 bases remained unmatched. The CDR3 is made up of 13 amino acids. Germline loops: CDR1 WSHSY, CDR2 SAAADI. DNA of the CDR3: TGCGCCAGCAGGACTAGCGGGGGAGACGAGCAGTTCTTC. This encodes CASRTSGGDEQFF.

The chain joins TRBV10-2 to TRBJ2-7, with TRBD2 as a possible D gene (5 bases). The ends were cut back, 0 bases at V and 0 bases at J, with 12 bases in the middle. This CDR3 contains 16 residues. Germline loops: CDR1 WSHSY, CDR2 SAAADI. The CDR3 region is CASSESGPRGSYEQYF. CDR3 nucleotides: TGCGCCAGCAGTGAGTCTGGACCTCGGGGCTCCTACGAGCAGTACTTC.

The V gene is TRBV7-8, the J gene TRBJ2-7; 7 bases fit TRBD1. CDR1 is SGHVS and CDR2 is FQNEAQ in the germline V gene. J gave up 4 bases and V 5 bases, and 2 bases lay outside the gene matches. The CDR3 extends over 12 amino acids. This chain's CDR3 is CASSGDSYEQYV. The DNA for the CDR3 is TGTGCCAGCAGCGGGGACAGTTACGAGCAGTACGTC.